The present entry profiles one T cell receptor (beta chain) with its context. This record comes from a study of regulatory T cells in long-lasting Graves disease. Time point given: newly diagnosed GD, antithyroid drugs for less than 3 months. PBMC RNA served as the TCR library source. In building TCR beta libraries, iRepertoire HTBI primers were used together with Arm-PCR of CDR3 regions. One entry per CDR3 protein results from TCRdb running MiXCR on the multiplex PCR reads. Here the sample spans about 560,000 distinct CDR3 sequences, roughly 15% being singletons. Separately, the same data were catalogued under a study of T cells in Graves' hyperthyroidism and ophthalmopathy.

This material consisted of peripheral blood mononuclear cells (PBMCs), taken at new diagnosis, from a patient treated with antithyroid drugs. This clonotype was sampled from a man in his late teens or twenties with Graves disease.

The CDR3 DNA reads TGCAGCGTTGAATTGAGCGGGAGGAACTACGAGCAGTACTTC. It is translated as CSVELSGRNYEQYF. V and J are TRBV29-1 and TRBJ2-7, with 9 bases aligning to TRBD2. The CDR3 runs to 14 residues. Trimming removed 2 bases from V and 3 bases from J; junction bases left unmatched: 5. The germline CDR1 and CDR2 sequences are SQVTM and ANQGSEA.